Sequencing of this T cell receptor (beta chain) was carried out in a study of neurological immune-mediated disorders. Whole-study results and caveats: Private repertoires in all groups were suggested, as expanded clones shared no CDR3 amino acid sequences across subjects.

CDR3 length equals 14 residues. The ends were cut back, 9 bases at V and 2 bases at J, with 16 bases in the middle. CDR1 is MNHEY and CDR2 is SVGAGI in the germline V gene. It was by 5'RACE with 10-nucleotide random UMIs that the cDNA was made. From 15-18 subjects, every sequencing run obtained over 200 million TCR-beta sequences. MiXCR was run by TCRdb on the 5' RACE reads, yielding one entry per CDR3 protein. The sample includes more than 50,000 distinct CDR3 sequences, about 8% of them seen just once. Time point given: longitudinal time-point 3. Healthy control samples came from blood bank volunteers in Maryland, USA. This clonotype was detected many times. Its antigen is unknown.

Sequencing was performed on PBMCs. The sequence was collected from a woman in her thirties or forties in good health. The rearrangement links TRBV6-5 to TRBJ2-5; D uncertain. The CDR3 reads CASSRVADQETQYF. The CDR3 region has the DNA TGTGCCAGTTCCCGGGTTGCCGATCAAGAGACCCAGTACTTC.